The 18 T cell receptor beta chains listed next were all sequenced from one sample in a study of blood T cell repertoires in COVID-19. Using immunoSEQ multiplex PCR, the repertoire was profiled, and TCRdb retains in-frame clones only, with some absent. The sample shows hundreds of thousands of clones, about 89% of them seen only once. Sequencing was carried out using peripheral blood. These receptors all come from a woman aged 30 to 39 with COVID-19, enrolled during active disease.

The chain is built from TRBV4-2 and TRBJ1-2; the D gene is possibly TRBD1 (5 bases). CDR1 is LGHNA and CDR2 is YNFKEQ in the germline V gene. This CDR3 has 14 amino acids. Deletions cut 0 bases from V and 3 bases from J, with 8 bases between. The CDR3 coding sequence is TGTGCCAGCAGCCAAGACAGGGTTGACTATGGCTACACCTTC. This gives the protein CASSQDRVDYGYTF.

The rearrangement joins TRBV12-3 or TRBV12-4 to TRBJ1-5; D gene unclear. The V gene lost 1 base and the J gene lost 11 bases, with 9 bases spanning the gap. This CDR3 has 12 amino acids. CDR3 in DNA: TGTGCCAGCAGTTTAGACGAGCTCTCCCAGCATTTT. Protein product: CASSLDELSQHF.

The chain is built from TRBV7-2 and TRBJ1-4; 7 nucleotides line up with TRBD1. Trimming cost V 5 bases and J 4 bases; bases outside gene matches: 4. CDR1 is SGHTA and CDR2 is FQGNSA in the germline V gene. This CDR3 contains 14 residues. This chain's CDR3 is CASSPDRVNEKLFF. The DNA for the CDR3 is TGTGCCAGCAGCCCTGACAGGGTTAATGAAAAACTGTTTTTT.

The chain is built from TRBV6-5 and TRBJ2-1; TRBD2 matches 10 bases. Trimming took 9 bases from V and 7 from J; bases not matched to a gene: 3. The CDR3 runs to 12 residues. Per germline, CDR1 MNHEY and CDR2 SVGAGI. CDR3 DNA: TGTGCCAGAAGCGGGGGGGAGAATGAGCAGTTCTTC. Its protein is CARSGGENEQFF.

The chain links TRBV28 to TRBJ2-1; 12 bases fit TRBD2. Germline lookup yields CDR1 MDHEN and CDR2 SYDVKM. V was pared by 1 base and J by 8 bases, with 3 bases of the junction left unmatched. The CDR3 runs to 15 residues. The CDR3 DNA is TGTGCCAGCAGTTTATCTACTAGCGGGGGGCATGAGCAGTTCTTC. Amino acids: CASSLSTSGGHEQFF.

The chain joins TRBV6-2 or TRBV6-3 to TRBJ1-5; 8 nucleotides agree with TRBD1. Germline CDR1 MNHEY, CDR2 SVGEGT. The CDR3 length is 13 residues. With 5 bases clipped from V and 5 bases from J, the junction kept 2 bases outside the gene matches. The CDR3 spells CASSGQGYQPQHF. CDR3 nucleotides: TGTGCCAGCAGTGGACAGGGATATCAGCCCCAGCATTTT.

The CDR3 here is CASSNPVSRNQPQHF. CDR3 nucleotide sequence: TGTGCCAGCAGCAACCCGGTTTCTCGGAATCAGCCCCAGCATTTT. This chain connects TRBV6-6 to TRBJ1-5; no firm D call. Germline CDR1 and CDR2: MNHNY and SVGAGI (reference sequence). This CDR3 contains 15 residues. V lost 6 bases and J lost 4, with 16 bases in between.

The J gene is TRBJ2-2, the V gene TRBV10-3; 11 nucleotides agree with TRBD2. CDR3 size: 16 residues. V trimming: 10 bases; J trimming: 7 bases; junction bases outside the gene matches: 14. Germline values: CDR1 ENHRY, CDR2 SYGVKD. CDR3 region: CATYKGLAEGHGELFF. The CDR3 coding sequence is TGTGCCACCTATAAGGGACTAGCGGAAGGGCACGGGGAGCTGTTTTTT.

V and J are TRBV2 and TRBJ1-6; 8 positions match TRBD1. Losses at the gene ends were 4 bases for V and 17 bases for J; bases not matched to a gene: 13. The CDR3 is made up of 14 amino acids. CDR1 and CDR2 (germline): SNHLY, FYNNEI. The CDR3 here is CASSVDSGGGLVHF. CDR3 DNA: TGTGCCAGCAGTGTCGATTCAGGGGGCGGTCTGGTCCACTTT.

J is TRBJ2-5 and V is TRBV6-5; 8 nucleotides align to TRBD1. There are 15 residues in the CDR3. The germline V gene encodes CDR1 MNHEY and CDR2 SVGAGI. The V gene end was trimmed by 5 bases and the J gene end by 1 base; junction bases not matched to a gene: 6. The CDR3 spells CASSPTGASQETQYF. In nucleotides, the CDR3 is TGTGCCAGCAGTCCGACAGGGGCGTCCCAAGAGACCCAGTACTTC.

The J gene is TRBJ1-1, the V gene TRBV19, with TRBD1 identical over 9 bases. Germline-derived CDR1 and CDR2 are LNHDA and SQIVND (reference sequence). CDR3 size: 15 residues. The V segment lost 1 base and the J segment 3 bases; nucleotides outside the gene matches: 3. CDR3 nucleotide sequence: TGTGCCAGTAGTATAGGGGACAGGGCATACACTGAAGCTTTCTTT. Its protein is CASSIGDRAYTEAFF. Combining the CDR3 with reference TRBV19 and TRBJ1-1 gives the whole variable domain DGGITQSPKYLFRKEGQNVTLSCEQNLNHDAMYWYRQDPGQGLRLIYYSQIVNDFQKGDIAEGYSVSREKKESFPLTVTSAQKNPTAFYLCASSIGDRAYTEAFFGQGTRLTVV.

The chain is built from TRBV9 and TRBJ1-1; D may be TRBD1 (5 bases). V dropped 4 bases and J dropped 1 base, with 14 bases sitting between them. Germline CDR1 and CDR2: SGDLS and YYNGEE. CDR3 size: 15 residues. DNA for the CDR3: TGTGCCAGCAGCCCGAGAGGGACTGAGAACACTGAAGCTTTCTTT. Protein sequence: CASSPRGTENTEAFF.

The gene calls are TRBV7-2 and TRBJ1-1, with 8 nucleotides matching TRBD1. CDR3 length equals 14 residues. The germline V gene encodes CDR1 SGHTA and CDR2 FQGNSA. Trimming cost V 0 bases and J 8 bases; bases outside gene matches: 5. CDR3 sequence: CASSLAAGQGEAFF. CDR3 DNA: TGTGCCAGCAGCTTAGCGGCCGGACAGGGAGAAGCTTTCTTT.

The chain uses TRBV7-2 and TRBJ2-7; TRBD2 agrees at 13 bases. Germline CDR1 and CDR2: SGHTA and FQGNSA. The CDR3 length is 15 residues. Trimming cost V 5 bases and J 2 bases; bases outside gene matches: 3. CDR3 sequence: CASSAGLAGPYEQYF. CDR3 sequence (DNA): TGTGCCAGCAGCGCGGGACTAGCGGGGCCCTACGAGCAGTACTTC.

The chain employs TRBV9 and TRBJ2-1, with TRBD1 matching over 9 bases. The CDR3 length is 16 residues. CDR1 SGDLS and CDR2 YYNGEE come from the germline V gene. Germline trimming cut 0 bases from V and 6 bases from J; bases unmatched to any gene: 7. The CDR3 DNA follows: TGTGCCAGCAGCGTAGGTGGGACAGGGCGGCTCAATGAGCAGTTCTTC. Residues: CASSVGGTGRLNEQFF.

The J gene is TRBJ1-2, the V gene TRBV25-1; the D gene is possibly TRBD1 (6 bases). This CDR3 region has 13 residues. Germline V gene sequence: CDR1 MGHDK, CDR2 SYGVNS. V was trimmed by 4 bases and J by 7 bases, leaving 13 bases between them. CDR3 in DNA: TGTGCCAGCAGTGGCGGGGGGCGCGGTGGCTACACCTTC. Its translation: CASSGGGRGGYTF.

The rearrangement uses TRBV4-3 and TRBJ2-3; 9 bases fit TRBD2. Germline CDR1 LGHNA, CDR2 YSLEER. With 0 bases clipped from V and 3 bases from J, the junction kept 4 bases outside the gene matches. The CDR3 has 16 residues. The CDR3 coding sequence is TGCGCCAGCAGCCAAGAGGGACTAGCTCTAACAGATACGCAGTATTTT. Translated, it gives CASSQEGLALTDTQYF.

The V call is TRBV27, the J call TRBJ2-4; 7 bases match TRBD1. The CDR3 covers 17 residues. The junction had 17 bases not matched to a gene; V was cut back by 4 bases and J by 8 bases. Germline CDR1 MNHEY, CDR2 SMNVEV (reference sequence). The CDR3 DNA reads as TGTGCCAGCAGTTCCCTGGGCTCACGACAGGGCGGGCACATTCAGTACTTC. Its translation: CASSSLGSRQGGHIQYF.